These 30 T cell receptor beta chains came from one sample sequenced in a study of T cells expressing NK-cell markers. TCRdb reprocessed the 5' RACE reads and reports one entry per CDR3 protein, with no DNA. The sample data list roughly 450,000 distinct CDR3 sequences. Specimen: blood T cells: a sorted CD56 or NKG2C T cell subset, CD4+ or CD8+ T cells, or bulk PBMC T cells (not recorded which). The receptors stem from a woman between 50 and 59 years old in good health.

The V and J genes are TRBV4-1 and TRBJ1-1; the TCRdb call, TRBD1, lacks DNA for checking. The CDR3 is made up of 14 amino acids. Germline V gives CDR1 MGHRA, CDR2 YSYEKL. CDR3 in amino acids: CASSPTGGETEAFF.

J is TRBJ2-5 and V is TRBV29-1; TCRdb returns TRBD2, unconfirmable since there is no DNA. The CDR3 is 13 amino acids. Germline values: CDR1 SQVTM, CDR2 ANQGSEA. CDR3 amino acids: CSAEGKAEETQYF.

The chain employs TRBV5-4 and TRBJ2-3; TCRdb's assignment of TRBD1 cannot be checked, as there is no DNA. The CDR3 spans 16 residues. The V gene's germline CDR1 is SGHNT and CDR2 YYREEE (reference sequence). The CDR3 loop reads CASSLSGRRETDTQYF.

The chain employs TRBV20-1 and TRBJ1-2. Germline lookup yields CDR1 DFQATT and CDR2 SNEGSKA (reference sequence). There are 15 residues in the CDR3. The chain's CDR3 is CSAPDALLANYGYTF.

J is TRBJ2-6 and V is TRBV10-2; TCRdb lists TRBD1, though no DNA is available to test this call. The germline V gene encodes CDR1 WSHSY and CDR2 SAAADI. The CDR3 length is 17 residues. The chain's CDR3 is CASSDGTGGSGANVLTF.

The chain joins TRBV6-5 to TRBJ1-2. In germline, CDR1 is MNHEY, CDR2 SVGAGI. The CDR3 consists of 12 residues. CDR3 region: CASTKEGLGYTF.

The chain employs TRBV5-1 and TRBJ2-2; TCRdb's D call, TRBD2, is unchecked because there is no DNA. This CDR3 is 15 amino acids long. From germline, CDR1 is SGHRS and CDR2 YFSETQ. CDR3 amino acids: CASSFLVGGRAYLFF.

This sequence joins TRBV5-1 and TRBJ2-5; TCRdb outputs TRBD2, but without DNA this stays unchecked. From germline, CDR1 is SGHRS and CDR2 YFSETQ. The CDR3 length is 15 residues. CDR3 region: CASSRGGEYQETQYF.

The chain carries TRBV28 and TRBJ2-2; TCRdb outputs TRBD2, but without DNA this stays unchecked. Germline assignment: CDR1 MDHEN and CDR2 SYDVKM. CDR3 length: 15 residues. CDR3 residues: CASISGSSNTGELFF.

This sequence joins TRBV10-3 and TRBJ2-2; TCRdb picks TRBD1, but there is no DNA to check that call. The CDR3 runs to 17 residues. The germline V gene has CDR1 ENHRY and CDR2 SYGVKD. The CDR3 region is CAIRLRVQESDTGELFF.

The V call is TRBV7-2, the J call TRBJ2-2. CDR1 and CDR2 from the germline V gene are SGHTA and FQGNSA. The CDR3 has 13 residues. The CDR3 loop reads CASSLYETGELFF.

The chain is built from TRBV4-2 and TRBJ2-7; TCRdb calls TRBD2, which cannot be checked without DNA. The germline V gene encodes CDR1 LGHNA and CDR2 YNFKEQ. CDR3 length equals 14 residues. The CDR3 loop reads CASSQTGTSNEQYF.

V and J are TRBV27 and TRBJ2-4; without DNA, the TCRdb call of TRBD1 cannot be checked. CDR1 and CDR2 (germline): MNHEY, SMNVEV (reference sequence). This CDR3 comprises 18 residues. CDR3 protein: CASSPINRDSLAKNIQYF.

The chain employs TRBV7-8 and TRBJ2-2; TCRdb selects TRBD1, and the lack of DNA leaves this call unchecked. The CDR3 totals 15 residues. CDR1 SGHVS and CDR2 FQNEAQ come from the germline V gene. The CDR3 loop is CASRLDRRNTGELFF.

V gene TRBV3-1 combines with J gene TRBJ1-6; as DNA is missing, the TRBD1 call by TCRdb cannot be tested. The CDR3 spans 14 residues. Germline V gene sequence: CDR1 LGHDT, CDR2 YNNKEL (reference sequence). CDR3: CASSQVRGQSPLHF.

The V gene is TRBV7-8, the J gene TRBJ2-7; TCRdb picks TRBD2, but there is no DNA to check that call. CDR1 and CDR2 from the germline V gene are SGHVS and FQNEAQ. CDR3 length: 15 residues. CDR3 loop: CASSRGAGANYEQYF.

V gene TRBV12-3 or TRBV12-4 combines with J gene TRBJ2-7. This CDR3 has 12 amino acids. The CDR3 loop is CASSSILYEQYF.

The gene calls are TRBV20-1 and TRBJ1-5; TCRdb lists TRBD1, though no DNA is available to test this call. The CDR3 sequence is 15 residues long. Germline lookup yields CDR1 DFQATT and CDR2 SNEGSKA (reference sequence). The CDR3 here is CSARESGQLNQPQHF.

CDR3 loop: CAWSGGSTDTQYF. The V call is TRBV30, the J call TRBJ2-3. CDR1 is GTSNPN and CDR2 is SVGIG in the germline V gene (reference sequence). The CDR3 is 13 amino acids. Filled out from reference TRBV30 and TRBJ2-3, the complete variable domain reads SQTIHQWPATLVQPVGSPLSLECTVEGTSNPNLYWYRQAAGRGLQLLFYSVGIGQISSEVPQNLSASRPQDRQFILSSKKLLLSDSGFYLCAWSGGSTDTQYFGPGTRLTVL.

The chain employs TRBV20-1 and TRBJ2-2. Germline CDR1 reads DFQATT; CDR2 reads SNEGSKA (reference sequence). This CDR3 spans 11 amino acids. CDR3 loop: CSASYTGELFF.

This chain uses TRBV27 with TRBJ1-2; there is no DNA to check the TCRdb D call of TRBD1. Germline values: CDR1 MNHEY, CDR2 SMNVEV (reference sequence). There are 14 residues in the CDR3. Here the CDR3 reads CASSLSPAPYGYTF.

This chain joins TRBV11-2 and TRBJ2-4; without DNA, the TCRdb call of TRBD1 cannot be checked. The CDR3 covers 15 residues. CDR1 SGHAT and CDR2 FQNNGV come from the germline V gene. The CDR3: CATNVGSGTKNIQYF.

The chain couples TRBV6-5 to TRBJ2-3. The CDR3 is made up of 14 amino acids. Looked up from germline, CDR1 is MNHEY and CDR2 is SVGAGI. The CDR3 here is CASSSPLLGDTQYF.

J is TRBJ2-1 and V is TRBV24-1; there is no DNA to check the TCRdb D call of TRBD2. The CDR3 loop spans 15 amino acids. CDR1 is KGHDR and CDR2 is SFDVKD in the germline V gene. CDR3 loop: CATSDATSFGNEQFF.

V usage is TRBV30 and J usage is TRBJ2-7; without DNA, the TCRdb call of TRBD1 cannot be checked. In germline, CDR1 is GTSNPN, CDR2 SVGIG (reference sequence). The CDR3 spans 14 residues. The CDR3 sequence: CAWSVLGTTYEQYF.

The chain employs TRBV20-1 and TRBJ1-3; with no DNA, the TCRdb D assignment of TRBD1 cannot be verified. This CDR3 is 14 amino acids long. Germline V gives CDR1 DFQATT, CDR2 SNEGSKA (reference sequence). The chain's CDR3 is CSAKPGQGFNTIYF.

The chain is built from TRBV25-1 and TRBJ2-3. Per the germline V gene, CDR1 is MGHDK and CDR2 is SYGVNS. This CDR3 has 16 amino acids. The CDR3 is CASSDLQVGRTDTQYF.

CDR3 loop: CASSHQLATYNEQFF. V gene TRBV27 combines with J gene TRBJ2-1; without DNA, the TCRdb call of TRBD2 cannot be checked. CDR3 size: 15 residues. Germline V lookup: CDR1 MNHEY, CDR2 SMNVEV (reference sequence).

The gene calls are TRBV27 and TRBJ2-2; TCRdb outputs TRBD2, but without DNA this stays unchecked. The CDR3 consists of 16 residues. Germline assignment: CDR1 MNHEY and CDR2 SMNVEV (reference sequence). CDR3 residues: CASSWGPTPNTGELFF.

This chain uses TRBV4-1 with TRBJ2-2; checking the TCRdb D call of TRBD1 is not possible without DNA. This CDR3 has 16 residues. Per germline, CDR1 MGHRA and CDR2 YSYEKL. The CDR3 sequence: CASSHPLGGPTGELFF.